Described below is a single T cell receptor beta chain sequence and its context. The repertoire was sequenced with immunoSEQ multiplex PCR; TCRdb's copy has only in-frame clones and lacks some. Among 1.5 million to 2.5 million clones listed, approximately 94% were seen once. This specimen belongs to a study of shared clonotypes between healthy human individuals. The ends were cut back, 0 bases at V and 5 bases at J, with 17 bases in the middle. Germline V gene sequence: CDR1 SGHAT, CDR2 FQNNGV. This CDR3 spans 17 amino acids. Naivety among CD8 cells was defined by CD45RO negativity and positive CCR7 selection, thereby excluding terminally differentiated effector memory CD45RA+ cells.

Source material: naive CD8+ T cells sorted from blood. V gene TRBV11-2 combines with J gene TRBJ2-1, with D tentatively TRBD2 (6 bases). This receptor was obtained from a man younger than 30 in good health. The CDR3 region is CASSLEYWTTQHNEQFF. DNA of the CDR3: TGTGCCAGCAGCTTAGAATATTGGACTACCCAACACAATGAGCAGTTCTTC.